The 12 T cell receptor beta chains reported below all come from one sample, sequenced in a study of post-analysis software for immune sequencing data (dated by TCRdb to between 2014 and 2017). Library preparation used PCR. TCRdb records Illumina HiSeq 2500 as the sequencer. Unique molecular identifiers were incorporated into TCR beta cDNA libraries to reduce PCR and sequencing biases. The public sequencing data were trimmed at Q25 with fastp and processed into clonotypes with MiXCR by TCRdb, which kept only in-frame beta chains. Identical CDR3 protein sequences are pooled into one entry, listed with their most common genes and DNA. The sample table shows 740,000 or so distinct CDR3 sequences, and about 53% are seen once. Around 4.5% of the sample is taken by the ten largest. Antigens of these TCRs are unknown. Overall study results and their limits: Patients showed significantly higher frequencies than controls for a handful of TRBV segments, among them TRBV5-6, TRBV5-1 and TRBV20-1.

The sample consisted of blood. The receptors shown here come from a girl under 18 with multiple sclerosis.

The V and J genes are TRBV27 and TRBJ2-1; 7 bases map to TRBD2. There are 14 residues in the CDR3. After removal of 5 bases from V and 6 bases from J, the junction contained 7 bases not matched to a gene. From germline, CDR1 is MNHEY and CDR2 SMNVEV (reference sequence). CDR3 sequence: CASSPGSGGNEQFF. For the CDR3, the DNA is TGTGCCAGCAGTCCCGGGTCGGGGGGCAATGAGCAGTTCTTC.

This sequence joins TRBV2 and TRBJ2-5; 7 positions match TRBD2. Germline V CDR1 and CDR2: SNHLY, FYNNEI. Trimming took 6 bases from V and 1 from J; bases not matched to a gene: 5. This CDR3 has 14 amino acids. The chain's CDR3 is CASRRSGAQETQYF. DNA of the CDR3: TGTGCCAGCAGACGCAGCGGGGCCCAAGAGACCCAGTACTTC. The whole variable domain, remainder taken from reference TRBV2 and TRBJ2-5, is EPEVTQTPSHQVTQMGQEVILRCVPISNHLYFYWYRQILGQKVEFLVSFYNNEISEKSEIFDDQFSVERPDGSNFTLKIRSTKLEDSAMYFCASRRSGAQETQYFGPGTRLLVL.

The V call is TRBV29-1, the J call TRBJ2-1, with D possibly being TRBD1 (6 bases). Between the trimmed V and J ends, which lost 2 bases and 4 bases, there was a span of 9 bases. Looked up from germline, CDR1 is SQVTM and CDR2 is ANQGSEA. The CDR3 runs 13 residues. In DNA form, the CDR3 reads TGCAGCGTTGAATGGGACAAGTACAATGAGCAGTTCTTC. This translates into CSVEWDKYNEQFF.

The chain recombines TRBV6-1 with TRBJ2-7; 9 positions agree with TRBD1. The CDR3 is 14 amino acids. CDR1 and CDR2 (germline): MNHNS, SASEGT. J was trimmed by 3 bases and V by 7 bases; bases with no gene match: 7. CDR3 sequence (DNA): TGTGCCAGCAAAAGGACAGGGGACTTCTACGAGCAGTACTTC. Encoded protein: CASKRTGDFYEQYF.

J is TRBJ2-7 and V is TRBV7-9; D is unresolved. The V gene's germline CDR1 is SEHNR and CDR2 FQNEAQ (reference sequence). V was trimmed by 4 bases and J by 2 bases, leaving 9 bases between them. This CDR3 region has 13 residues. The CDR3 here is CASSSQETYEQYF. For the CDR3, the DNA is TGTGCCAGCAGCTCGCAGGAGACCTACGAGCAGTACTTC.

V and J are TRBV7-3 and TRBJ1-1; 7 bases align to TRBD1. The V segment lost 6 bases and the J segment 5 bases; nucleotides outside the gene matches: 9. Germline V gene data show CDR1 as SGHTA and CDR2 as FQGTGA. This CDR3 has 14 residues. CDR3: CASRAGGKYTEAFF. The CDR3 DNA follows: TGTGCCAGCAGGGCAGGGGGGAAATATACTGAAGCTTTCTTT. Drawing the rest from reference TRBV7-3 and TRBJ1-1, the complete variable domain is GAGVSQTPSNKVTEKGKYVELRCDPISGHTALYWYRQSLGQGPEFLIYFQGTGAADDSGLPNDRFFAVRPEGSVSTLKIQRTERGDSAVYLCASRAGGKYTEAFFGQGTRLTVV.

This clonotype was counted many times. The chain links TRBV7-3 to TRBJ2-3; perhaps TRBD2 as D (5 bases). V was trimmed by 2 bases and J by 0 bases, leaving 12 bases between them. Germline values: CDR1 SGHTA, CDR2 FQGTGA. The CDR3 has 16 amino acids. The CDR3 region has the DNA TGTGCCAGCAGCTTAGGGCTAGCCCCTAGCACAGATACGCAGTATTTT. It yields the protein CASSLGLAPSTDTQYF.

The J gene is TRBJ2-4, the V gene TRBV20-1, with D possibly being TRBD1 (6 bases). The assigned J gene may be wrong: the sequence end matches TRBJ2-7 better. CDR3 length: 16 amino acids. Germline V gives CDR1 DFQATT, CDR2 SNEGSKA (reference sequence). CDR3 nucleotides: TGCAGTGCTAGGGACCTGGCCGGGACAATCCCCTACGAGCAGTACTTC. It yields the protein CSARDLAGTIPYEQYF.

The genes are TRBV12-3 or TRBV12-4 and TRBJ2-7; D is unclear. The V end was cut by 1 base, the J end by 0 bases, with 7 bases between. The length of the CDR3 is 14 residues. The CDR3 coding sequence is TGTGCCAGCAGTTTAGTTCAGCCCTCCTACGAGCAGTACTTC. It yields the protein CASSLVQPSYEQYF.

This clonotype was seen a handful of times. The CDR3: CASSSTPGTGKRQGYTF. The CDR3 DNA is TGTGCCAGCAGCTCTACTCCGGGAACAGGGAAGCGACAGGGCTACACCTTC. V gene TRBV12-3 or TRBV12-4 combines with J gene TRBJ1-2; a possible D gene is TRBD1 (6 bases). The CDR3 extends over 17 amino acids. Trimming shortened V by 6 bases and J by 8 bases, and 28 bases separated the two germline ends.

The chain employs TRBV12-3 or TRBV12-4 and TRBJ2-1; D remains ambiguous. The V and J ends lost 3 bases and 7 bases respectively, with 7 bases between them. The CDR3 spans 12 residues. The CDR3 DNA sequence: TGTGCCAGCAGTTTCCGTCCTAATGAGCAGTTCTTC. This translates into CASSFRPNEQFF.

This clonotype was recorded at least ten times. The chain uses TRBV20-1 and TRBJ2-1; 11 nucleotides align to TRBD2. J lost 4 bases, V lost 8 bases, and 7 bases had no gene match. Germline assignment: CDR1 DFQATT and CDR2 SNEGSKA (reference sequence). This CDR3 comprises 14 residues. CDR3 sequence reads: CSQTSGTDYNEQFF. The CDR3 DNA reads TGCAGTCAGACTAGCGGGACTGATTACAATGAGCAGTTCTTC.